This section outlines one TCR beta chain sequence together with its context. Its specificity is not known. This specimen comes from a study of regulatory and conventional T cells in RAG deficiency. Libraries were prepared by immunoSEQ multiplex PCR; TCRdb keeps only in-frame clonotypes and omits some of them. The top ten clones hold roughly an eighth of a sample with roughly 32,000 clones, approximately 90% of them seen once. General observations from the study: Omenn syndrome and CID/AS patients had approximately 91-fold fewer unique Treg TCR beta sequences, versus roughly 9.6-fold elsewhere. Sorted Omenn CD25-high CD127-low cells may not be bona fide Tregs. RAG-deficient patients showed markedly lower Shannon entropy and higher Simpson indices than control T-cell subsets.

CDR1 LNHDA and CDR2 SQIVND come from the germline V gene (reference sequence). V lost 5 bases to trimming and J lost 4 bases, with 15 bases between them. The CDR3 consists of 15 residues. The data also belong to a second study, concerning regulatory T cells. That source adds: Amplification used 52 TRBV primers and 13 TRBJ primers. Patient repertoires had restricted TRB V-J pairs and skewed V and J usage, most in Tregs.

The origin of this receptor is a human donor in good health. Sequencing input: CD8+ T cells sorted from blood. The V and J genes are TRBV19 and TRBJ2-1; D not certain. In nucleotides, the CDR3 is TGTGCCAGTAGTCCGTACTCGAATCAGTACAATGAGCAGTTCTTC. It encodes CASSPYSNQYNEQFF.